The 22 T cell receptor beta chains in this list originate from one sample, sequenced in a study of cytomegalovirus exposure and HLA in healthy donors. PCR amplification relied on 60 Vbeta primers (plus 13 Jbeta primers). TCRdb keeps only in-frame clones here, not all; method: immunoSEQ multiplex PCR. The sample lists 100,000 to 150,000 clones, 77% occurring once. The sample taken for sequencing was PBMCs. The receptors shown here come from a man in his forties or fifties in good health and CMV-seropositive.

This clone appeared once. The genes are TRBV6-5 and TRBJ1-2, with D possibly matching TRBD1 (5 bases). Germline V gives CDR1 MNHEY, CDR2 SVGAGI. CDR3 length: 14 residues. V shed 2 bases and J shed 4 bases, with 11 bases lying between them. The CDR3 DNA follows: TGTGCCAGCAGTTACGGGAGGGGACTCTATGGCTACACCTTC. This gives the protein CASSYGRGLYGYTF.

The CDR3 is CSVEESGRTEQYF. CDR3 nucleotide sequence: TGCAGCGTTGAAGAATCCGGGAGAACCGAGCAGTACTTC. The chain carries TRBV29-1 and TRBJ2-7; the D gene is possibly TRBD2 (6 bases). The V and J ends lost 0 bases and 6 bases respectively, with 12 bases between them. Per germline, CDR1 SQVTM and CDR2 ANQGSEA. The CDR3 spans 13 residues.

The chain has TRBV5-8 and TRBJ2-3; 10 nucleotides line up with TRBD1. Germline V gives CDR1 SGHTS, CDR2 YDEGEE. The CDR3 extends over 16 amino acids. With 3 bases clipped from V and 0 bases from J, the junction kept 4 bases outside the gene matches. The CDR3 here is CASSSRTGGSTDTQYF. The CDR3 DNA is TGTGCCAGCAGCTCGAGGACAGGGGGAAGCACAGATACGCAGTATTTT.

CDR3: CASSQDAIRGGYSGNTIYF. The CDR3, as DNA: TGTGCCAGCAGCCAAGATGCGATCAGAGGGGGTTACTCTGGAAACACCATATATTTT. V is TRBV14 and J is TRBJ1-3; D possibly corresponds to TRBD1 (6 bases). The CDR3 length is 19 residues. V lost 0 bases, J lost 0 bases, and 18 bases lay in between. Germline V CDR1 and CDR2: SGHDN, FVKESK.

The chain is built from TRBV19 and TRBJ1-4; the D is unclear. Trimming pared 11 bases from V and 8 bases from J, leaving 18 bases between. Germline V gene lookup returns CDR1 LNHDA and CDR2 SQIVND (reference sequence). The CDR3 extends over 13 amino acids. In DNA, the CDR3 is TGTGCCTGCGCTCTGGGAGAGAACGAAAAACTGTTTTTT. This gives the protein CACALGENEKLFF.

About this clone: The same CDR3 also results from other DNA sequences found in this sample. This chain joins TRBV9 and TRBJ1-5, with no clear D. V shed 2 bases and J shed 7 bases, with 10 bases lying between them. From germline, CDR1 is SGDLS and CDR2 YYNGEE. The CDR3 extends over 13 amino acids. DNA for the CDR3: TGTGCCAGCAGCGTGGGCGGAGGGCAGCCCCAGCATTTT. Residues: CASSVGGGQPQHF.

The chain recombines TRBV5-1 with TRBJ2-2; the match to TRBD1 covers 11 bases. Germline V gene sequence: CDR1 SGHRS, CDR2 YFSETQ. J lost 5 bases, V lost 4 bases, and 7 bases had no gene match. The CDR3 is 16 residues long. The CDR3 region has the DNA TGCGCCAGCAGCGCCCCCGGGACAGGGGGAACCGGGGAGCTGTTTTTT. Amino acids: CASSAPGTGGTGELFF.

CDR3 DNA: TGTGCCAGTAAACCGACAGGGGGAGGTTACTATGGCTACACCTTC. Residues: CASKPTGGGYYGYTF. This chain links TRBV19 with TRBJ1-2; TRBD1 matches at 9 bases. The germline V gene has CDR1 LNHDA and CDR2 SQIVND (reference sequence). The CDR3 length is 15 residues. Losses at the gene ends were 7 bases for V and 3 bases for J; bases not matched to a gene: 9.

This clone was counted only a few times. The gene calls are TRBV15 and TRBJ1-2; D is unresolved. The CDR3 length is 14 residues. The V end lost 1 base, the J end lost 11 bases, and 17 bases lay between the germline ends. Germline V gene data show CDR1 as LNHNV and CDR2 as YYDKDF (reference sequence). CDR3 DNA: TGTGCCACCAGCAGAGGCCCCGGGGAGGGAAGTTACACCTTC. Protein: CATSRGPGEGSYTF.

The chain has TRBV15 and TRBJ1-1; D unresolved. V shed 0 bases and J shed 1 base, with 9 bases lying between them. This CDR3 region has 15 residues. The germline CDR1 and CDR2 sequences are LNHNV and YYDKDF (reference sequence). The CDR3 nucleotides read TGTGCCACCAGCAGAGATCGGGTTTGGAACACTGAAGCTTTCTTT. Translation: CATSRDRVWNTEAFF.

This clone was seen a handful of times. The chain has TRBV6-1 and TRBJ2-7; D possibly corresponds to TRBD1 (6 bases). CDR3 length equals 14 residues. Germline V CDR1 and CDR2: MNHNS, SASEGT. Trimming left V 4 bases short and J 1 base short, with 11 bases between. The CDR3 here is CASSAGQISYEQYF. The CDR3 DNA reads as TGTGCCAGCAGTGCCGGACAGATTTCCTACGAGCAGTACTTC.

This sequence joins TRBV29-1 and TRBJ2-5, with D possibly TRBD1 on 6 matching bases. Germline CDR1 is SQVTM and CDR2 is ANQGSEA. V lost 5 bases and J 7 bases, leaving 20 bases between the germline ends. The CDR3 totals 14 residues. For the CDR3, the DNA is TGCAGCGTTACAGGGAGCCCTGGGTTCGGGACCCAGTACTTC. Its translation: CSVTGSPGFGTQYF.

V and J are TRBV5-1 and TRBJ1-1, with D tentatively TRBD1 (6 bases). Trimming removed 3 bases at V and 3 bases at J, with 9 bases between. From germline, CDR1 is SGHRS and CDR2 YFSETQ. This CDR3 has 13 residues. The CDR3: CASSSQGHTEAFF. The CDR3 DNA follows: TGCGCCAGCAGCTCACAGGGACACACTGAAGCTTTCTTT.

V gene TRBV6-1 combines with J gene TRBJ1-2, with 8 bases that match TRBD1. The CDR3 covers 12 residues. Germline lookup yields CDR1 MNHNS and CDR2 SASEGT. With 8 bases clipped from V and 7 bases from J, the junction kept 6 bases outside the gene matches. The CDR3 protein is CASAGQGSGYTF. CDR3 DNA: TGTGCCAGCGCAGGACAGGGCTCTGGCTACACCTTC.

The chain is built from TRBV19 and TRBJ1-5; D gene uncertain. Germline V CDR1 and CDR2: LNHDA, SQIVND (reference sequence). Trimming removed 5 bases from V and 3 bases from J, with 14 bases in between. The CDR3 contains 15 residues. CDR3 residues: CASSLRSDYNQPQHF. CDR3 DNA sequence: TGTGCCAGTAGTCTACGCAGTGACTACAATCAGCCCCAGCATTTT.

J is TRBJ1-5 and V is TRBV28; TRBD1 is a possible D gene (6 bases). Trimming took 4 bases from V and 0 from J, leaving 10 bases between them. Looked up from germline, CDR1 is MDHEN and CDR2 is SYDVKM. The length of the CDR3 is 15 residues. CDR3 region: CASSSWGHSNQPQHF. The DNA for the CDR3 is TGTGCCAGCAGTTCTTGGGGGCATAGCAATCAGCCCCAGCATTTT.

The V call is TRBV5-1, the J call TRBJ1-1; D uncertain. CDR1 is SGHRS, CDR2 YFSETQ, per germline. V lost 4 bases, J lost 1 base, and 8 bases lay in between. The CDR3 runs 13 residues. CDR3 loop: CASSGQSNTEAFF. The DNA for the CDR3 is TGCGCCAGCAGCGGGCAGTCGAACACTGAAGCTTTCTTT.

This chain links TRBV5-8 with TRBJ1-4; D possibly corresponds to TRBD1 (5 bases). Germline CDR1 SGHTS, CDR2 YDEGEE. The CDR3 contains 15 residues. The germline V and J ends were trimmed by 0 bases and 7 bases, with 13 bases remaining between them. Here the CDR3 reads CASSLEGSGSEKLFF. CDR3 DNA: TGTGCCAGCAGCTTGGAGGGGTCAGGGTCTGAAAAACTGTTTTTT.

The J gene is TRBJ2-1, the V gene TRBV6-6, with a possible D match to TRBD2 (5 bases). V was cut by 4 bases and J by 3 bases, with 7 bases left in between. In germline, CDR1 is MNHNY, CDR2 SVGAGI (reference sequence). The CDR3 loop spans 13 amino acids. This CDR3 reads CASSFRDYNEQFF. The CDR3 DNA reads as TGTGCCAGCAGTTTCCGGGACTACAATGAGCAGTTCTTC.

This clone appeared once. The chain uses TRBV28 and TRBJ1-2; tentative D call: TRBD1 (6 bases). The CDR3 is made up of 14 amino acids. Germline loops: CDR1 MDHEN, CDR2 SYDVKM. Deletions cut 6 bases from V and 7 bases from J, with 18 bases between. CDR3 region: CASRPGGRGIGYTF. The CDR3 DNA reads TGTGCCAGCAGACCTGGAGGGAGGGGGATTGGCTACACCTTC.

CDR3 region: CASTTNAPHALNTEAFF. The CDR3 region has the DNA TGCGCCAGCACCACTAATGCGCCACACGCCTTGAACACTGAAGCTTTCTTT. This chain links TRBV4-3 with TRBJ1-1; D is ambiguous. V lost 7 bases and J lost 0, with 21 bases in between. Germline CDR1 reads LGHNA; CDR2 reads YSLEER. The CDR3 is 17 residues long.

The V and J genes are TRBV4-1 and TRBJ2-1, with D possibly matching TRBD1 (5 bases). CDR3 length: 14 amino acids. V was cut by 8 bases and J by 10 bases, with 21 bases left in between. The germline gives CDR1 MGHRA, CDR2 YSYEKL. The CDR3 sequence: CASGPAGMLREQFF. The CDR3 bases are TGCGCCAGCGGGCCAGCAGGGATGTTGCGGGAGCAGTTCTTC.